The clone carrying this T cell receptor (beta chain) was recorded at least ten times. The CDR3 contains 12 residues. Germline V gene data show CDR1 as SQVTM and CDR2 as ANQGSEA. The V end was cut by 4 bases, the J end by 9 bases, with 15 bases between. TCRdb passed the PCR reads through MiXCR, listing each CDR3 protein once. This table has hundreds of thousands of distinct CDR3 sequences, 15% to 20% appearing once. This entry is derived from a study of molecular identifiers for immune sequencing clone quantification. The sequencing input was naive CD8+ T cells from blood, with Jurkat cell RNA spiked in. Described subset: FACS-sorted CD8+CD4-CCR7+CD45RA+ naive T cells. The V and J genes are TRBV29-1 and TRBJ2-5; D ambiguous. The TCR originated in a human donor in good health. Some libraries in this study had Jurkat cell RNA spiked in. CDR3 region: CSVVPEMGSQYF. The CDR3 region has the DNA TGCAGCGTTGTTCCTGAGATGGGTTCCCAGTACTTC.